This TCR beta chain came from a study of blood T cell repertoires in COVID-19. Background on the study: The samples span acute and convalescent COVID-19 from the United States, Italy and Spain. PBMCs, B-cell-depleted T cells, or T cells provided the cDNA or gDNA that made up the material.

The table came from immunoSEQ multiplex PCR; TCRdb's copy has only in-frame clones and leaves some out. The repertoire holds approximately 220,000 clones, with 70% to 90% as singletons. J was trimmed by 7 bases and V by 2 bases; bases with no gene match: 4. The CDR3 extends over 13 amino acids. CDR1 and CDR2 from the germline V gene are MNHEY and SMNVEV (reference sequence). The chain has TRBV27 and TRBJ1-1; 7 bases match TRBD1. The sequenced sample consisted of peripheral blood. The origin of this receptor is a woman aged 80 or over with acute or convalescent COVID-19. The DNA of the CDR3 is TGTGCCAGCAGTTTAAGGACAGGTTATGAAGCTTTCTTT. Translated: CASSLRTGYEAFF.